Listed below are T cell receptor beta chains from one sample, sequenced in a study of technical replicates of blood from several donors. The protocol was immunoSEQ multiplex PCR, while the TCRdb copy is restricted to in-frame clones and leaves out a portion. Of about 75,000 clones detected, 95% to 98% appear once; the ten largest clones hold 0.18%. Sequencing was performed on T cells isolated from PBMCs. These receptors were obtained from a human donor in good health. CDR3s include the opening cysteine and the closing phenylalanine or tryptophan. The D gene is left open where the match is weak. Size tells how often a clone was seen (once, few, many) or the class of an expanded clone, and some rows leave it out.

d_gene: -; j_gene: TRBJ2-3; v_gene: TRBV29-1; abundance: -; CDR3aa: CSVTPESSTDTQYF; CDR3nt: TGCAGCGTTACGCCAGAATCTAGCACAGATACGCAGTATTTT
d_gene: -; j_gene: TRBJ2-1; v_gene: TRBV5-8; abundance: -; CDR3aa: CASNREPEQFF; CDR3nt: TGTGCCAGCAACAGGGAGCCTGAGCAGTTCTTC
d_gene: -; j_gene: TRBJ2-7; v_gene: TRBV6-5; abundance: -; CDR3aa: CASSHDKGIYEQYF; CDR3nt: TGTGCCAGCAGCCACGACAAGGGGATCTACGAGCAGTACTTC
d_gene: -; j_gene: TRBJ1-1; v_gene: TRBV7-9; abundance: -; CDR3aa: CASSLDGVNLNTEAFF; CDR3nt: TGTGCCAGCAGCTTAGACGGAGTCAACTTGAACACTGAAGCTTTCTTT
d_gene: -; j_gene: TRBJ2-6; v_gene: TRBV27; abundance: once; CDR3aa: CASSSFAQGAGANVLTF; CDR3nt: TGTGCCAGCAGTTCGTTCGCTCAGGGCGCCGGGGCCAACGTCCTGACTTTC
d_gene: -; j_gene: TRBJ1-2; v_gene: TRBV29-1; abundance: -; CDR3aa: CSVESRGQTNYGYTF; CDR3nt: TGCAGCGTTGAAAGTAGGGGACAAACTAACTATGGCTACACCTTC
d_gene: -; j_gene: TRBJ2-3; v_gene: TRBV4-1; abundance: -; CDR3aa: CASSQSSEPFPDTQYF; CDR3nt: TGCGCCAGCAGCCAGTCTAGCGAACCGTTCCCAGATACGCAGTATTTT
d_gene: -; j_gene: TRBJ1-1; v_gene: TRBV5-1; abundance: -; CDR3aa: CASSLDPHQISNTEAFF; CDR3nt: TGCGCCAGCAGCTTGGACCCACATCAAATATCGAACACTGAAGCTTTCTTT
d_gene: TRBD1; j_gene: TRBJ1-1; v_gene: TRBV9; abundance: -; CDR3aa: CASSVAPEGGAGDTEAFF; CDR3nt: TGTGCCAGCAGCGTAGCTCCTGAAGGGGGCGCTGGGGACACTGAAGCTTTCTTT
d_gene: TRBD1; j_gene: TRBJ1-1; v_gene: TRBV19; abundance: -; CDR3aa: CASSMGDRVSTEAFF; CDR3nt: TGTGCCAGTAGTATGGGCGACAGGGTCTCCACTGAAGCTTTCTTT
d_gene: TRBD1; j_gene: TRBJ2-7; v_gene: TRBV25-1; abundance: -; CDR3aa: CASSEPAGGSYEQYF; CDR3nt: TGTGCCAGCAGTGAACCTGCAGGGGGCTCCTACGAGCAGTACTTC
d_gene: TRBD1; j_gene: TRBJ2-1; v_gene: TRBV28; abundance: -; CDR3aa: CASEDREYNEQFF; CDR3nt: TGTGCCAGCGAAGACAGGGAATACAATGAGCAGTTCTTC
d_gene: TRBD1; j_gene: TRBJ2-7; v_gene: TRBV4-2; abundance: -; CDR3aa: CASSQGQGSYEQYF; CDR3nt: TGTGCCAGCAGCCAGGGACAGGGGTCCTACGAGCAGTACTTC
d_gene: TRBD1; j_gene: TRBJ2-7; v_gene: TRBV14; abundance: -; CDR3aa: CASSFRTGGVYEQYF; CDR3nt: TGTGCCAGCAGTTTTCGGACAGGGGGTGTATACGAGCAGTACTTC
d_gene: -; j_gene: TRBJ1-6; v_gene: TRBV27; abundance: -; CDR3aa: CASSAKPGTSYWGSYNSPLHF; CDR3nt: TGTGCCAGCAGTGCGAAACCCGGGACATCATATTGGGGCTCCTATAATTCACCCCTCCACTTT
d_gene: -; j_gene: TRBJ1-1; v_gene: TRBV5-6; abundance: once; CDR3aa: CASSLRVIGEAEAFF; CDR3nt: TGTGCCAGCAGCTTGAGGGTTATAGGGGAGGCTGAAGCTTTCTTT
d_gene: TRBD1; j_gene: TRBJ1-1; v_gene: TRBV5-1; abundance: -; CDR3aa: CASRPGQGARSSEAFF; CDR3nt: TGCGCCAGCAGACCTGGACAGGGGGCGCGGTCCTCTGAAGCTTTCTTT
d_gene: -; j_gene: TRBJ2-7; v_gene: TRBV29-1; abundance: once; CDR3aa: CSARDSYEQYF; CDR3nt: TGCAGCGCAAGAGACAGCTACGAGCAGTACTTC
d_gene: -; j_gene: TRBJ1-2; v_gene: TRBV29-1; abundance: -; CDR3aa: CSVVGADYGYTF; CDR3nt: TGCAGCGTTGTGGGGGCTGACTATGGCTACACCTTC
d_gene: TRBD2; j_gene: TRBJ2-7; v_gene: TRBV7-2; abundance: -; CDR3aa: CASSPGLAEPLRAGEF; CDR3nt: TGTGCCAGCAGCCCAGGACTAGCGGAGCCACTACGAGCAGGGGAATTC
d_gene: TRBD2; j_gene: TRBJ2-7; v_gene: TRBV5-4; abundance: -; CDR3aa: CASSAGLAGVYNEQYF; CDR3nt: TGTGCCAGCAGCGCCGGACTAGCGGGAGTATATAACGAGCAGTACTTC
d_gene: TRBD2; j_gene: TRBJ2-3; v_gene: TRBV10-3; abundance: -; CDR3aa: CAISTETSGFSTDTQYF; CDR3nt: TGTGCCATCAGTACGGAGACTAGCGGTTTTAGCACAGATACGCAGTATTTT
d_gene: TRBD1; j_gene: TRBJ1-4; v_gene: TRBV5-1; abundance: -; CDR3aa: CASRIGTGEEKLFF; CDR3nt: TGCGCCAGCAGAATCGGGACAGGGGAAGAAAAACTGTTTTTT
d_gene: TRBD2; j_gene: TRBJ2-7; v_gene: TRBV29-1; abundance: -; CDR3aa: CSVGTSGAYEQYF; CDR3nt: TGCAGCGTGGGGACTAGCGGAGCCTACGAGCAGTACTTC
d_gene: TRBD1; j_gene: TRBJ2-5; v_gene: TRBV5-1; abundance: -; CDR3aa: CASRRTGTGDEETQYF; CDR3nt: TGCGCCAGCAGAAGAACTGGGACAGGGGATGAAGAGACCCAGTACTTC
d_gene: TRBD2; j_gene: TRBJ2-3; v_gene: TRBV6-1; abundance: -; CDR3aa: CASTLAGGSDTQYF; CDR3nt: TGTGCCAGCACTCTAGCGGGAGGATCAGATACGCAGTATTTT
d_gene: TRBD2; j_gene: TRBJ2-7; v_gene: TRBV28; abundance: -; CDR3aa: CASTPRGGLFYEQYF; CDR3nt: TGTGCCAGCACCCCGCGCGGGGGATTATTCTACGAGCAGTACTTC
d_gene: TRBD1; j_gene: TRBJ1-2; v_gene: TRBV30; abundance: -; CDR3aa: CAWSRVGRGDHGYTF; CDR3nt: TGTGCCTGGAGTCGCGTCGGCAGGGGGGACCATGGCTACACCTTC
d_gene: TRBD2; j_gene: TRBJ2-5; v_gene: TRBV11-2; abundance: -; CDR3aa: CASSSLGERGFQETQYF; CDR3nt: TGTGCCAGCAGCTCCTTAGGCGAGCGGGGGTTCCAAGAGACCCAGTACTTC
d_gene: TRBD2; j_gene: TRBJ2-3; v_gene: TRBV9; abundance: -; CDR3aa: CASSPLAGDTDTQYF; CDR3nt: TGTGCCAGCAGCCCTCTGGCGGGGGACACAGATACGCAGTATTTT
d_gene: -; j_gene: TRBJ1-2; v_gene: TRBV7-9; abundance: -; CDR3aa: CASSLHQGLGYTF; CDR3nt: TGTGCCAGCAGCTTACACCAGGGTTTAGGCTACACCTTC
d_gene: TRBD2; j_gene: TRBJ2-1; v_gene: TRBV5-1; abundance: -; CDR3aa: CASSLAVAGGVDNEQFF; CDR3nt: TGCGCCAGCAGCTTGGCGGTAGCGGGAGGGGTTGACAATGAGCAGTTCTTC
d_gene: -; j_gene: TRBJ2-1; v_gene: TRBV10-1; abundance: once; CDR3aa: CASSDSRGYNEQFF; CDR3nt: TGCGCCAGCAGTGATTCTAGAGGGTACAATGAGCAGTTCTTC
d_gene: -; j_gene: TRBJ1-4; v_gene: TRBV4-1; abundance: once; CDR3aa: CASSSTGFVIEKLFF; CDR3nt: TGCGCCAGCAGTTCTACAGGTTTTGTGATAGAAAAACTGTTTTTT
d_gene: -; j_gene: TRBJ1-2; v_gene: TRBV10-1; abundance: -; CDR3aa: CASSAGDRGYGYTF; CDR3nt: TGCGCCAGCAGTGCAGGGGATCGTGGCTATGGCTACACCTTC
d_gene: -; j_gene: TRBJ2-7; v_gene: TRBV7-8; abundance: -; CDR3aa: CASTPTSNRDYEQYF; CDR3nt: TGTGCCAGCACCCCTACCTCGAACAGGGATTACGAGCAGTACTTC
d_gene: -; j_gene: TRBJ1-2; v_gene: TRBV6-5; abundance: -; CDR3aa: CASSPGRGLGYGYTF; CDR3nt: TGTGCCAGCAGCCCAGGCCGGGGTCTGGGCTATGGCTACACCTTC